This TCR beta chain was sequenced during a study of blood T cells in healthy people across ages. PCR was performed a second time for about 6 to 12 cycles using a sample-barcoded 5' primer and a J-beta primer mix. Each of the cDNA molecules was tagged by a template-switch adaptor with 12 random nucleotides. Each sample provided no less than 3 million CDR3-containing paired-end reads. TCRdb reanalysed the 5' RACE reads using MiXCR and keeps one entry per CDR3 protein. The sample yields around 1.7 million distinct CDR3 sequences, about 28% seen once. A few counts support this clonotype. Each donor gave roughly 9.2 milliliters of peripheral blood. Isolation recovered at least 6 million PBMCs from every sample. V dropped 8 bases and J dropped 0 bases, with 8 bases sitting between them. Per germline, CDR1 MNHNS and CDR2 SASEGT. The CDR3 is 14 amino acids.

Sample: blood. The chain is built from TRBV6-1 and TRBJ1-6; the D is unclear. This TCR came from a woman aged 30 to 39 in good health. CDR3 loop: CASGGRSYNSPLHF. The CDR3 coding sequence is TGTGCCAGCGGTGGCCGCTCCTATAATTCACCCCTCCACTTT.